The T cell receptor beta chain described here comes from a study of blood T cell repertoires in COVID-19. Trimming left V 1 base short and J 4 bases short, with 13 bases between. The CDR3 loop spans 15 amino acids. Germline V gives CDR1 MDHEN, CDR2 SYDVKM. The protocol was immunoSEQ multiplex PCR, while the TCRdb copy is restricted to in-frame clones and leaves out a portion. The sample includes about 110,000 clones, around 90% of them seen just once. The gene calls are TRBV28 and TRBJ1-2; tentatively, D is TRBD1 (6 bases). The specimen sequenced was peripheral blood. This TCR was recovered from a human donor in a cohort sampled during active COVID-19. The CDR3 coding sequence is TGTGCCAGCAGTTTATATGCCCCGGACAGCTATGGCTACACCTTC. Protein sequence: CASSLYAPDSYGYTF.